The clone carrying this T cell receptor (beta chain) was detected only once. Patients of the Seattle cohort, enrolled during active infection, were followed longitudinally. This sample was included in a study of blood T cell repertoires in COVID-19. Across the study: COVID-19 samples collected from the United States, Italy and Spain covered acute and convalescent phases.

Per the study methods: By means of reference gene primer amplification, nucleated cell counts were estimated. The table came from immunoSEQ multiplex PCR; TCRdb's copy has only in-frame clones and leaves some out. V and J calls and clone size are copied from that table; D and trimming were computed from the DNA. This sample has roughly 340,000 clones, with approximately 91% found just once. The material sequenced was peripheral blood. This TCR was recovered from a woman in her 70s with COVID-19, enrolled during active disease.

CDR3 nucleotide sequence: TGTGCCAGCAGCCTCGGCGGGGACTATGGCTACACCTTC. This gives the protein CASSLGGDYGYTF. The J gene is TRBJ1-2, the V gene TRBV3-1 (or the pseudogene TRBV3-2); D remains ambiguous. Germline V lookup: CDR1 LGHDT, CDR2 YNNKEL (reference sequence). V dropped 4 bases and J dropped 3 bases, with 9 bases sitting between them. This CDR3 is 13 amino acids long.